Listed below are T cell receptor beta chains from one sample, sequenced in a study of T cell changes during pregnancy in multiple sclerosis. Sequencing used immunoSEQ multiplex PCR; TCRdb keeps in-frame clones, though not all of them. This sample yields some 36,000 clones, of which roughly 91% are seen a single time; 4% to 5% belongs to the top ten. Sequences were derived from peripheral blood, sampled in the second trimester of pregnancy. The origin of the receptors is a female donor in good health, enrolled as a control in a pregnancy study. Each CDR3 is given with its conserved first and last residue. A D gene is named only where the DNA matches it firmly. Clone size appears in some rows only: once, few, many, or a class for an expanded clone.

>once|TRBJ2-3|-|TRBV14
TGTGCCAGCAGCGGGTTCCGGGGAGGACCTAGCACAGATACGCAGTATTTT
CASSGFRGGPSTDTQYF
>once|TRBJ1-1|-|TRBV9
TGTGCCAGCAGCGTGTATACAGGGAAGAACACTGAAGCTTTCTTT
CASSVYTGKNTEAFF
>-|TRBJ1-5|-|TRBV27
TGTGCCAGCAGAGGGCCGGGGGGAACTCAGCCCCAGCATTTT
CASRGPGGTQPQHF
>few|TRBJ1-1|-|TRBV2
TGTGCCAGCAGTGAGTTAGGGGGTCGGGAAGCTTTCTTT
CASSELGGREAFF
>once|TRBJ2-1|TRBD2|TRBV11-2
TGTGCCAGCAGCCCACTCCTCTTGTCTAGCGGCGGTTTTGAGCAGTTCTTC
CASSPLLLSSGGFEQFF
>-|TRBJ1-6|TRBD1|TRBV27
TGTGCCAGCAGTTTAGTGACAGGGGGCAGTTCACCCCTCCACTTT
CASSLVTGGSSPLHF
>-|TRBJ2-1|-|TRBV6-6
TGTGCCAGCAGATTCCCGGGGGACTACAATGAGCAGTTCTTC
CASRFPGDYNEQFF
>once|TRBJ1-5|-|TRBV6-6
TGTGCCAGCAGCCGCCTGGAGGTAGGAAATCAGCCCCAGCATTTT
CASSRLEVGNQPQHF
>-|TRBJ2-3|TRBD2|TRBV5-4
TGTGCCAGCAGCCCGGGACTAGCGATTGCAGATACGCAGTATTTT
CASSPGLAIADTQYF
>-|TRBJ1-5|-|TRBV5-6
TGTGCCAGCAGCTTGGGGCCAGTTCTTAGCAATCAGCCCCAGCATTTT
CASSLGPVLSNQPQHF
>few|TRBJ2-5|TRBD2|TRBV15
TGTGCCACCAGCAGCGAAGCGGGGGGGTCGGAGACCCAGTACTTC
CATSSEAGGSETQYF
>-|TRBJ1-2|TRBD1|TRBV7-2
TGTGCCAGCAGCCCGGACAGGGACAGAGGCTACACCTTC
CASSPDRDRGYTF
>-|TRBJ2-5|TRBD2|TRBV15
TGTGCCACCAGCGGAAAGCGGGAGCTGTACTTC
CATSGKRELYF
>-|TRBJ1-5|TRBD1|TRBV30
TGTGCCTGTCAGACAGGGTCGAAGCCCCAGCATTTT
CACQTGSKPQHF
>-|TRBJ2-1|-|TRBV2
TGTGCCAGTGGCCGCAATGAGCAGTTCTTC
CASGRNEQFF
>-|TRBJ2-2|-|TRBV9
TGTGCCAGCAGCCCTAGCGTGTATTCCGGGGAGCTGTTTTTT
CASSPSVYSGELFF